This T cell receptor (beta chain) was found in a study of shared clonotypes between healthy human individuals (dated by TCRdb to 2018 to 2021). As for the study more broadly: The cohort included three men and a couple of women between 18 and 49 years of age. For each donor, CD4 naive and CD4 memory were each run on three plates, CD8 naive on two plates, and CD8 memory on one plate. To estimate repertoire size and how much clonotype sharing occurs between individuals, the study deeply sequenced the blood TCR repertoires of roughly 5 healthy adults. Different laboratories and diverse techniques were used to prepare libraries and sequence TCR repertoires, to increase sequencing depth and limit assay-specific biases. Leukapheresis yielded between about 0.9 and 8.9 billion PBMCs per donor. Overall study outcomes, separate from this receptor: Sampling was limited to blood, and TCR repertoires in tissue likely differ from TCR repertoires in blood. Based on pairwise subsampling, the degree of clonotype sharing among donors was expected to be affected by sequencing depth. Larger estimated clonotype richness was generally found for naive subsets than for memory subsets. Sharing across a few donors was observed for about 4.8% of naive CD4, over 3% of naive CD8, over 2% of memory CD4, and roughly 0.4% of memory CD8 clonotypes. Compared with non-shared clonotypes, the clonotypes found in all four sorted-subset donors had higher generation probabilities. Incomplete sequencing was indicated by rarefaction of sorted-subset datasets, despite the large sequencing depth. Because the study included a small number of donors, the genetic and exposure-history diversity represented was limited.

TCR CDR3 regions were amplified from genomic DNA by multiplex PCR using the deep immunoSEQ assay. Extracted genomic DNA from each cell subset was spread evenly across all wells of several immunoSEQ 96-well plates, with each plate serving as a replicate. For sorted subsets, each replicate PCR was loaded with approximately 200 ng genomic DNA, equivalent to about 30,000 T cell genomes. Purified libraries were measured with a Qubit 3.0 fluorometer, size-checked on a Bioanalyzer 2100, and measured again with the KAPA Library Quantification kit. Every immunoSEQ 96-well plate was sequenced on a separate single-read 150-cycle Illumina NextSeq 550 flow cell. The authors' pipeline ran thus. Because only junctional sequences without quality scores were contained in the immunoSEQ output, filtering matching that applied to full-length reads could not be performed. To assign V/J genes and CDR3, sequences were annotated using PyIR, a Python wrapper for IgBLAST v1.9, with IMGT germline references. Reads were filtered out if the reads had weak V/J assignments (E-value above 1e-6), no CDR3, stop codons, out-of-frame junctions, or ambiguous translated residues. A V3J clonotype was defined by an identical inferred V gene, J gene, and CDR3 amino acid sequence. To compute the percentage overlap between repertoires, the number of shared unique clonotypes was divided by the size of the smaller repertoire. RTK rarefaction, the Chao1 estimator, and Recon v2.1 estimates of unobserved clonotypes were used to assess repertoire richness. OLGA was used to compute generation probabilities for all TCRbeta clonotypes that the gDNA method yielded from a handful of donors. Drawn from immuneACCESS, this table holds only the in-frame rearrangements with V and J called that TCRdb kept. Clones are partly lost; checked studies trace under half to an unresolved V gene and leave the rest unexplained. The DNA gave D and trimming, while V, J and clone size come from that table. Within this sample are some 2.1 million clones, with about 95% of them counted one time only. 0.85% to 1.3% of the sample rests with the top ten.

For the CD8 naive samples, CD45RO-negative cells were positively selected for CCR7, yielding a CD45RA+CCR7+ population from which TemRA cells were excluded. The donors were healthy, HIV-negative adults who had no recently reported acute infections or vaccinations. All donors were Caucasian adults living in Nashville, Tennessee, USA. Blood was collected by leukapheresis, and PBMCs were isolated by Ficoll-Histopaque density gradient centrifugation and then cryopreserved in liquid nitrogen vapor phase. Analytical flow cytometry was used to check the purity and quantity of every magnetically sorted T cell population. From each sorted fraction, genomic DNA was isolated and quantified by UV absorbance on a Nanodrop 2000c. Points on this clone: This receptor's antigen is unknown. The record has no base qualities; no much larger clone is one base away.

From the cysteine up to the phenylalanine, the CDR3 has a length of 16 residues. Only the CDR3 region is kept as DNA, spanning 48 bases read in frame from base 1. From the germline V gene, CDR1 is MNHEY and CDR2 is SVGAGI. V sheds 2 bases and J sheds 7 bases, leaving 18 bases between their ends. The chain is made from TRBV6-5 and TRBJ2-1; possibly the D gene is TRBD2, per 6 matching bases. The TCR sequence derives from a man between 18 and 29 years old in good health. Sequenced sample: naive CD8+ T cells sorted from blood. Per the publication, the cell subset or site label means: CD45RA+CCR7+. The DNA is as follows: TGTGCCAGCAGTTACGGTACTAGCAGGTTCTCTAATGAGCAGTTCTTC. Its product reads: CASSYGTSRFSNEQFF.